This TCR beta chain appears in the sequencing data of a study of cytomegalovirus exposure and HLA in healthy donors. The study ran its PCR with 60 Vbeta and 13 Jbeta primers. As handled by the study authors: In a later analysis, the count reached approximately 80 million unique TCR beta chains, with roughly 9.9 million shared. The method was immunoSEQ multiplex PCR; TCRdb's version includes in-frame clones alone and lacks a portion of them. That table furnishes V, J and clone size, whereas the DNA furnished D and trimming. The sample holds some 130,000 clones, about three quarters seen once. Germline V CDR1 and CDR2: SGHRS, YFSETQ. Trimming took off 4 bases at V and 2 bases at J, with 11 bases between the two ends. The CDR3 is 14 residues long. A note on this clone: The antigen is not known.

Overall study findings and caveats: A highly shared variant cluster was judged a likely technical artifact. When presence/absence was analysed, sequencing depth was taken to be roughly uniform across donors.

The genes are TRBV5-1 and TRBJ2-3; D possibly corresponds to TRBD2 (7 bases). The sequence was collected from a man aged 50 to 59 in good health and CMV-seropositive. Sequencing used PBMCs. CDR3 in amino acids: CASSPGGPTDTQYF. DNA for the CDR3: TGCGCCAGCAGCCCGGGGGGCCCCACAGATACGCAGTATTTT.